This T cell receptor (beta chain) came from a study of cytomegalovirus exposure and HLA in healthy donors. Points from the study as a whole: Researchers reported in a later analysis that a missense DCLRE1C variant was tied to TCR beta V- and J-gene trimming.

V was cut by 5 bases and J by 6 bases, with 17 bases left in between. The CDR3 length is 13 residues. Germline V gene lookup returns CDR1 SQVTM and CDR2 ANQGSEA. As for this clone: No antigen is known for it.

The PCR had 60 Vbeta and 13 Jbeta primers. The assay was immunoSEQ multiplex PCR, and TCRdb's table has in-frame clones only and misses some. The data show 150,000 to 200,000 clones, around 83% seen once. The TCR comes from a man aged 18 to 30 in good health and CMV-seropositive. This chain connects TRBV29-1 to TRBJ2-7; D ambiguous. What was sequenced was PBMCs. CDR3 bases: TGCAGCGTTCGGTTGGCAGGAACGGCCGAGCAGTACTTC. Translation: CSVRLAGTAEQYF.